Listed below are T cell receptor beta chains from one sample, sequenced in a study of shared clonotypes between healthy human individuals. Clones were sequenced by immunoSEQ multiplex PCR, and TCRdb holds only the in-frame ones, with some missing. The table includes 2 million to 3 million clones, more than 85% detected once. Sample: naive CD4+ T cells from PBMCs. These receptors were collected from a man younger than 35 in good health. Some clones in this sample may be carry-over from other donors' samples. The CDR3 runs from the conserved cysteine through the conserved F or W. A D gene is named only where the DNA matches it firmly. Not all rows give a size; the values are once, few, many and, for expanded clones, a class.

clone size	D gene	V gene	J gene	CDR3 protein	CDR3 DNA
.	.	TRBV5-1	TRBJ2-5	CASSRNGMSDQETQYF	TGCGCCAGCAGCCGTAACGGGATGAGCGACCAAGAGACCCAGTACTTC
.	.	TRBV5-1	TRBJ2-7	CASSLAGLSYEQYF	TGCGCCAGCAGCCTGGCGGGGTTGAGCTACGAGCAGTACTTC
.	.	TRBV27	TRBJ1-5	CASKGQGGQPQHF	TGTGCCAGCAAAGGGCAAGGAGGTCAGCCCCAGCATTTT
.	TRBD1	TRBV5-1	TRBJ1-5	CASSSGGGGQPQHF	TGCGCCAGCAGCTCAGGGGGAGGCGGTCAGCCCCAGCATTTT
.	.	TRBV5-4	TRBJ2-3	CASSFIGRAITDTQYF	TGTGCCAGCAGCTTTATCGGCAGGGCGATCACAGATACGCAGTATTTT
.	TRBD2	TRBV7-2	TRBJ2-1	CASNPGLAGSNEQFF	TGTGCCAGCAACCCGGGACTAGCGGGAAGCAATGAGCAGTTCTTC
.	.	TRBV28	TRBJ1-2	CASSFQVYPYGYTF	TGTGCCAGCAGTTTCCAGGTATATCCTTATGGCTACACCTTC
once	TRBD1	TRBV29-1	TRBJ1-4	CSAGQQGATNEKLFF	TGCAGCGCCGGACAGCAGGGGGCAACTAATGAAAAACTGTTTTTT
once	TRBD1	TRBV27	TRBJ1-2	CASSPRMDRNYGYTF	TGTGCCAGCAGTCCCCGGATGGACAGGAACTATGGCTACACCTTC
once	TRBD1	TRBV30	TRBJ1-3	CAWSPTGVSGNTIYF	TGTGCCTGGAGTCCTACAGGGGTCTCTGGAAACACCATATATTTT
.	TRBD2	TRBV5-1	TRBJ2-1	CASSSKLAGRYNEQFF	TGCGCCAGCAGCTCTAAACTAGCGGGACGCTACAATGAGCAGTTCTTC
.	.	TRBV10-3	TRBJ1-1	CAISESGGGRDEAFF	TGTGCCATCAGTGAGTCCGGGGGCGGCAGGGACGAAGCTTTCTTT
.	.	TRBV27	TRBJ2-1	CASNTDGRWRSGNEQFF	TGTGCCAGCAACACGGATGGGCGGTGGAGGTCCGGGAATGAGCAGTTCTTC
.	.	TRBV7-6	TRBJ1-3	CASSSRGDTIYF	TGTGCCAGCAGCTCCCGAGGGGACACCATATATTTT
.	.	TRBV19	TRBJ1-4	CASSIRGSAGEKLFF	TGTGCCAGTAGTATTCGGGGATCGGCCGGTGAAAAACTGTTTTTT
.	TRBD2	TRBV7-9	TRBJ2-2	CASRRGIVAGGNTGELFF	TGTGCCAGCAGAAGGGGAATAGTCGCGGGAGGGAACACCGGGGAGCTGTTTTTT
.	.	TRBV5-1	TRBJ2-3	CASSLRGLRADTQYF	TGCGCCAGCAGCTTACGCGGGCTCCGGGCAGATACGCAGTATTTT
.	.	TRBV28	TRBJ2-1	CASSLRSVSYNEQFF	TGTGCCAGCAGTTTGCGGTCAGTATCCTACAATGAGCAGTTCTTC